This is a list of T cell receptor beta chains from one sample in a study of blood T cell repertoires in COVID-19. Assay: immunoSEQ multiplex PCR; the TCRdb copy retains only in-frame clones and omits some. The sample consists of about 280,000 clones, 85% of them appearing once. The sequenced sample was peripheral blood. These receptors came from a man between 50 and 59 years old with active or convalescent COVID-19. CDR3s include the opening cysteine and the closing phenylalanine or tryptophan.

CDR3,J,V
CASSLWTGSSSYEQYF,TRBJ2-7,TRBV5-1
CASSLGSGNLRTYNEQFF,TRBJ2-1,TRBV5-1
CASSTSPRDYQETQYF,TRBJ2-5,TRBV7-2
CATSDPDRGVYGYTF,TRBJ1-2,TRBV24-1
CASSLRQGNTGELFF,TRBJ2-2,TRBV11-3
CASSLTRAGREQFF,TRBJ2-1,TRBV9
CAWSDSGQPQHF,TRBJ1-5,TRBV30
CASSLDRGGDSYF,TRBJ2-4,TRBV11-2
CASSYSSGRGGNEQFF,TRBJ2-1,TRBV6-5
CASSPRQGSNQPQHF,TRBJ1-5,TRBV27
CASSMTSGGGYEQYF,TRBJ2-7,TRBV19